Below, 28 T cell receptor beta chains from the same sample are listed, as sequenced in a study of T cell repertoires in cytomegalovirus infection. In TCRdb, the reads were re-called with MiXCR into one record per CDR3 protein. The table lists nearly 450,000 distinct CDR3 sequences, under 40% of them singletons. The sample consisted of PBMCs. The origin of the receptors is a human donor in good health (CMV status not recorded). Some clones in this sample may be carry-over from other donors' samples.

The chain links TRBV7-6 to TRBJ1-2; D gene ambiguous. Trimming cost V 1 base and J 5 bases, with 11 bases left between them. The germline CDR1 and CDR2 sequences are SGHVS and FNYEAQ. The CDR3 spans 14 residues. The DNA of the CDR3 is TGTGCCAGCAGCTTAGATCCTCGCGGGTATGGCTACACCTTC. Translation gives CASSLDPRGYGYTF. Based on the CDR3 plus reference TRBV7-6 and TRBJ1-2, the full variable domain is GAGVSQSPRYKVTKRGQDVALRCDPISGHVSLYWYRQALGQGPEFLTYFNYEAQQDKSGLPNDRFSAERPEGSISTLTIQRTEQRDSAMYRCASSLDPRGYGYTFGSGTRLTVV.

This clonotype was detected ten times or more. The gene calls are TRBV7-2 and TRBJ2-5; 7 bases are a match to TRBD1. Germline-derived CDR1 and CDR2 are SGHTA and FQGNSA. V was clipped by 9 bases and J by 5 bases; unmatched bases: 6. This CDR3 has 12 residues. The CDR3 loop is CARGYRGETQYF. The CDR3 DNA reads TGTGCCAGAGGCTACAGGGGTGAGACCCAGTACTTC.

This clonotype was counted between two and nine times. The chain uses TRBV4-3 and TRBJ1-1; a possible D gene is TRBD1 (5 bases). Trimming left V 4 bases short and J 4 bases short, with 10 bases between. This CDR3 is built from 13 residues. The V gene's germline CDR1 is LGHNA and CDR2 YSLEER. CDR3 amino acids: CASSRGLGTEAFF. As DNA, the CDR3 is TGCGCCAGCAGCCGGGGACTGGGCACTGAAGCTTTCTTT.

The chain recombines TRBV19 with TRBJ1-1; 12 bases map to TRBD1. The germline CDR1 and CDR2 sequences are LNHDA and SQIVND (reference sequence). The CDR3 extends over 15 amino acids. V shed 7 bases, J shed 1 base, and the junction held 4 bases outside the gene matches. The CDR3 sequence: CASMGDRGRNTEAFF. CDR3 DNA: TGTGCCAGTATGGGGGACAGGGGGCGGAACACTGAAGCTTTCTTT.

Only a few counts were recorded for this clonotype. The chain has TRBV7-9 and TRBJ2-1, with a weak D call TRBD1 (5 bases). V was clipped by 1 base and J by 10 bases, with 14 bases between them. This CDR3 spans 14 amino acids. The germline gives CDR1 SEHNR, CDR2 FQNEAQ (reference sequence). The CDR3: CASSLDGGQGEQFF. For the CDR3, the DNA is TGTGCCAGCAGCTTAGACGGTGGCCAGGGCGAGCAGTTCTTC.

The chain recombines TRBV19 with TRBJ2-1, with D hard to call. With 6 bases removed from V and 6 bases from J, the gap between germline ends came to 9 bases. Germline loops: CDR1 LNHDA, CDR2 SQIVND (reference sequence). The CDR3 runs to 12 residues. CDR3 region: CASSFLFNEQFF. The DNA of the CDR3 is TGTGCCAGTAGCTTTCTATTCAATGAGCAGTTCTTC.

This clonotype was counted a single time. The conserved phenylalanine or tryptophan is not found at the CDR3 terminus, so this likely reflects a read error. This chain connects TRBV7-8 to TRBJ2-3; 8 nucleotides line up with TRBD2. This CDR3 is 15 amino acids long. V lost 5 bases to trimming and J lost 5 bases; unmatched junction nucleotides: 9. Per the germline V gene, CDR1 is SGHVS and CDR2 is FQNEAQ. CDR3 protein: CASSVWLGGEDTQYL. DNA of the CDR3: TGTGCCAGCAGCGTATGGCTCGGGGGGGAAGATACGCAGTATTTG.

This clonotype was detected only a few times. This chain uses TRBV7-6 with TRBJ1-4; the match to TRBD1 covers 7 bases. CDR1 and CDR2 from the germline V gene are SGHVS and FNYEAQ. CDR3 length: 19 residues. V dropped 2 bases and J dropped 7; count of bases not matched to a gene: 19. CDR3 nucleotides: TGTGCCAGCAGCTTACGGTCGGTGCTCCAGGGGGAAGATAGTGAAAAACTGTTTTTT. Translation: CASSLRSVLQGEDSEKLFF.

The V call is TRBV14, the J call TRBJ2-6; 9 nucleotides match TRBD1. Germline V CDR1 and CDR2: SGHDN, FVKESK. The CDR3 contains 17 residues. V dropped 2 bases and J dropped 4; count of bases not matched to a gene: 6. In DNA, the CDR3 is TGTGCCAGCAGCCAAAAACAGGGGGCGACCGGGGCCAACGTCCTGACTTTC. As protein: CASSQKQGATGANVLTF.

There are many counts of this clonotype. The gene calls are TRBV11-2 and TRBJ2-2; TRBD1 matches at 7 bases. The germline V gene encodes CDR1 SGHAT and CDR2 FQNNGV. This CDR3 comprises 17 residues. J gave up 2 bases and V 4 bases, and 10 bases lay outside the gene matches. The CDR3 sequence: CASSSRQGSANTGELFF. The DNA of the CDR3 is TGTGCCAGCAGCTCTCGACAGGGTTCGGCCAACACCGGGGAGCTGTTTTTT.

V and J are TRBV15 and TRBJ2-5; D unresolved. This CDR3 has 11 residues. Germline V gene sequence: CDR1 LNHNV, CDR2 YYDKDF (reference sequence). With 4 bases removed from V and 11 bases from J, the gap between germline ends came to 11 bases. In DNA, the CDR3 is TGTGCCACCAGCAAAGGCCCTAGTCAGTACTTC. Protein sequence: CATSKGPSQYF.

This clonotype was seen only a few times. V is TRBV7-2 and J is TRBJ1-4; D gene ambiguous. The CDR3 contains 16 residues. Between the trimmed V and J ends, which lost 6 bases and 0 bases, there was a span of 14 bases. The germline CDR1 and CDR2 sequences are SGHTA and FQGNSA. CDR3 region: CASSSKRVATNEKLFF. The DNA for the CDR3 is TGTGCCAGCAGTTCTAAGAGGGTTGCAACTAATGAAAAACTGTTTTTT.

This clonotype was detected many times. The gene calls are TRBV7-2 and TRBJ1-5; D unclear. V lost 5 bases, J lost 0 bases, and 14 bases lay in between. This CDR3 spans 16 amino acids. Germline CDR1 and CDR2: SGHTA and FQGNSA. The CDR3 DNA reads TGTGCCAGCAGCCCCCGACGGCCTGATAGCAATCAGCCCCAGCATTTT. Protein product: CASSPRRPDSNQPQHF.

This clonotype came up a few times. This chain connects TRBV7-8 to TRBJ2-1; 12 nucleotides line up with TRBD2. The CDR3 is 15 amino acids. V shed 3 bases, J shed 7 bases, and the junction held 4 bases outside the gene matches. Germline CDR1 SGHVS, CDR2 FQNEAQ. The CDR3 DNA sequence: TGTGCCAGCAGCTTGAGCACTAGCGGGGGGAATGAGCAGTTCTTC. Its translation is CASSLSTSGGNEQFF.

This sequence joins TRBV5-5 and TRBJ2-5, with TRBD2 matching 12 bases. CDR3 length: 20 amino acids. Per germline, CDR1 SGHKS and CDR2 YYEKEE (reference sequence). V was clipped by 4 bases and J by 2 bases; unmatched bases: 18. The CDR3 nucleotides read TGTGCCAGCAGCCCCCGGGTAGGGCTAGCGGGGGGGCGTAGACAAGAGACCCAGTACTTC. This codes for CASSPRVGLAGGRRQETQYF.

Ten or more counts support this clonotype. V gene TRBV11-2 combines with J gene TRBJ2-2, with 7 bases identical to TRBD1. The V segment lost 8 bases and the J segment 6 bases; nucleotides outside the gene matches: 9. Germline V gives CDR1 SGHAT, CDR2 FQNNGV. This CDR3 has 14 residues. CDR3 sequence: CASGPTGDAGELFF. The CDR3 bases are TGTGCCAGCGGACCAACAGGGGATGCCGGGGAGCTGTTTTTT.

This chain uses TRBV6-2 or TRBV6-3 with TRBJ1-3; no firm D call. The CDR3 covers 13 residues. Between the trimmed V and J ends, which lost 8 bases and 8 bases, there was a span of 16 bases. Germline V gene lookup returns CDR1 MNHEY and CDR2 SVGEGT. Here the CDR3 reads CASPCGSLHTIYF. CDR3 nucleotide sequence: TGTGCCAGCCCCTGTGGCAGCTTACACACCATATATTTT.

The chain recombines TRBV7-2 with TRBJ2-1; a possible D gene is TRBD2 (7 bases). CDR1 is SGHTA, CDR2 FQGNSA, per germline. This CDR3 has 15 amino acids. The V end was cut by 5 bases, the J end by 4 bases, with 15 bases between. In DNA form, the CDR3 reads TGTGCCAGCAGCCAAGGGGGGGGGGCATACAATGAGCAGTTCTTC. Translating gives CASSQGGGAYNEQFF. Drawing the rest from reference TRBV7-2 and TRBJ2-1, the complete variable domain is GAGVSQSPSNKVTEKGKDVELRCDPISGHTALYWYRQSLGQGLEFLIYFQGNSAPDKSGLPSDRFSAERTGGSVSTLTIQRTQQEDSAVYLCASSQGGGAYNEQFFGPGTRLTVL.

This clonotype came up once. The chain joins TRBV4-1 to TRBJ2-7; D is unclear. Germline CDR1 MGHRA, CDR2 YSYEKL. Between the trimmed V and J ends, which lost 0 bases and 3 bases, there was a span of 12 bases. The CDR3 has 15 residues. CDR3 DNA sequence: TGCGCCAGCAGCCAAGATCGGACGTTGGTCTACGAGCAGTACTTC. Translating gives CASSQDRTLVYEQYF.

In its sample, this clonotype was seen a few times. The chain uses TRBV12-3 or TRBV12-4 and TRBJ2-7; TRBD2 aligns across 13 bases. The J segment lost 4 bases and the V segment lost 6 bases, leaving 6 bases of the junction unmatched. The CDR3 contains 15 residues. CDR3 coding DNA: TGTGCCAGCAGGCCCGGGACTAGCGGGACATACGAGCAGTACTTC. Amino acid sequence: CASRPGTSGTYEQYF.

This clonotype has only one observation. In this CDR3 the conserved last residue, phenylalanine or tryptophan, is missing, so a read error is likely. This sequence joins TRBV7-8 and TRBJ2-3; D gene ambiguous. CDR3 length: 16 amino acids. Germline V gene lookup returns CDR1 SGHVS and CDR2 FQNEAQ. The V gene lost 7 bases and the J gene lost 2 bases, with 19 bases spanning the gap. The CDR3 bases are TGTGCCAGCACCCCAAACGACAAAGCTTCCACAGATACGCAGTATTGT. Protein: CASTPNDKASTDTQYC.

The sample holds many counts of this clonotype. V is TRBV6-1 and J is TRBJ1-2; D perhaps matches TRBD1 (5 bases). In germline, CDR1 is MNHNS, CDR2 SASEGT. CDR3 length: 16 amino acids. The V and J ends lost 2 bases and 0 bases respectively, with 13 bases between them. The CDR3 nucleotides read TGTGCCAGCAGTGAACGGGGGAATCCAGCTAACTATGGCTACACCTTC. It encodes CASSERGNPANYGYTF.

J is TRBJ1-1 and V is TRBV7-9; D not resolved. CDR3 length equals 13 residues. V lost 4 bases and J 5 bases, leaving 11 bases between the germline ends. CDR1 SEHNR and CDR2 FQNEAQ come from the germline V gene (reference sequence). CDR3 sequence reads: CASSSDGGTEAFF. CDR3 DNA: TGTGCCAGCAGCTCAGACGGTGGGACTGAAGCTTTCTTT.

A few counts support this clonotype. This chain uses TRBV7-9 with TRBJ1-1; D is perhaps TRBD1 (5 bases). The germline V and J ends were trimmed by 0 bases and 1 base, with 9 bases remaining between them. In germline, CDR1 is SEHNR, CDR2 FQNEAQ (reference sequence). CDR3 size: 15 residues. CDR3 sequence (DNA): TGTGCCAGCAGCTTAGCCGGGGGAGGGAACACTGAAGCTTTCTTT. Encoded protein: CASSLAGGGNTEAFF.

This clonotype was seen only a few times. The chain recombines TRBV12-3 or TRBV12-4 with TRBJ2-5, with D perhaps matching TRBD1 or TRBD2 (5 bases each). Trimming shortened V by 6 bases and J by 4 bases, and 18 bases separated the two germline ends. This CDR3 comprises 15 residues. CDR3: CASRPPGPRTETQYF. CDR3 sequence (DNA): TGTGCCAGCAGACCCCCGGGACCTAGAACAGAGACCCAGTACTTC.

This clonotype was seen more than once but under ten times. This chain uses TRBV7-2 with TRBJ2-5; 8 positions match TRBD1. The V gene end was trimmed by 5 bases and the J gene end by 2 bases; junction bases not matched to a gene: 7. Germline V gene data show CDR1 as SGHTA and CDR2 as FQGNSA. There are 15 residues in the CDR3. Written as DNA, the CDR3 is TGTGCCAGCAGCCCGGACAGGGATCGACAAGAGACCCAGTACTTC. It is translated as CASSPDRDRQETQYF.

The V gene is TRBV4-1, the J gene TRBJ1-1; D unresolved. The CDR3 has 14 residues. Germline V lookup: CDR1 MGHRA, CDR2 YSYEKL. V was cut by 5 bases and J by 1 base, with 11 bases left in between. CDR3 in amino acids: CASSYDSENTEAFF. In nucleotides, the CDR3 is TGCGCCAGCAGCTACGATTCAGAGAACACTGAAGCTTTCTTT.

The J gene is TRBJ1-6, the V gene TRBV6-2 or TRBV6-3, with unresolved D. The germline V gene has CDR1 MNHEY and CDR2 SVGEGT. The CDR3 is made up of 18 amino acids. V lost 2 bases and J 7 bases, leaving 21 bases between the germline ends. CDR3 coding DNA: TGTGCCAGCAGTTACGGTCGTATGTTTGGCTTGAAGAATTCACCCCTCCACTTT. This sequence encodes CASSYGRMFGLKNSPLHF.